The entry below describes one T cell receptor (beta chain). Its cognate antigen has yet to be identified. Per-nucleotide qualities are absent, and no much larger clonotype sits a single base away. The sample is drawn from a study of T cell responses to AZD1222 COVID-19 vaccine (dated by TCRdb to the early 2020s). Broadly, across the study: AZD1222 recipients whose second dose came at about 4 weeks and those whose second dose came at about 12 weeks were combined into one group, since spike-specific TCR depth and breadth did not differ between the two schedules. Trial participants were enrolled by age into subgroups of 18-55, 56-69 and 70-plus years, and around 140, 26 and 57 TCR-sequenced participants, respectively, were included in these subgroups. TCR sequencing covered fewer than 250 trial participants: 207 given two doses of AZD1222 and about 26 given two doses of MenACWY control vaccine.

The sample's time point label, decoded: baseline before first vaccination. Vaccinee samples came from UK trials COV001 and COV002, including a single-blind randomized controlled phase 2/3 trial of AZD1222 (ChAdOx1 nCoV-19) in healthy adults. For TCRbeta chain sequencing, PBMC samples were collected from trial participants at day 0 and at day 28 after the second dose. The paper as a whole reports these results and caveats: The 56-69-year group was small, and its depth increase did not reach significance, likely because of low power. Participants were mostly white British, with more females than males. The authors suggested clonal diversity may have been underestimated. Reportedly, close to half of the unique spike-specific TCRs recognized epitopes lying outside the regions that are mutated in the B.1.351 and B.1.1.7 variants. Because no day 14 peak-response samples were available, repertoires were characterized only after the peak T cell response. The vaccine-associated CD4 TCRs covered the entire spike protein, and the dominant responses fell in regions 160-218 and 743-854. Spike-specific TCR breadth and depth rose significantly after two AZD1222 doses compared with day 0 and with MenACWY recipients. Only five to seven AZD1222 recipients were SARS-CoV-2 seropositive at baseline, limiting conclusions about previously exposed vaccinees.

From its cysteine to its phenylalanine, the CDR3 spans 15 amino acids. The sequence is cut down to CDR3 DNA, 45 bases in frame from base 1. CDR1 and CDR2 were assigned from the germline V gene as SGHVS and FNYEAQ. V is clipped by 4 bases and J by 6 bases, and the sequence between their germline boundaries is 19 bases long. The CDR3 regions of human TCRbeta chains were analyzed by immunosequencing. In the authors' own workflow: TCRs in the repertoires were matched against a reference library of SARS-CoV-2-specific TCRs that had been generated with the MIRA antigen-specificity platform. Breadth was defined as the fraction of unique TCRs that were SARS-CoV-2-associated. Depth was defined as the fraction of total T cells that were SARS-CoV-2-associated. Using the MIRA data, each spike-specific TCR was assigned both to the spike region to which the TCR was reactive and to a CD4 or CD8 class. Log10-transformed breadth and depth values were compared by one-way ANOVA with Sidak's multiple comparisons tests. Held by TCRdb, this immuneACCESS table contains in-frame sequences only and omits some clones. Under half of the omission traces to an unresolved V gene where checked; the cause of the rest is unknown. That table supplies the V and J calls and clone size; D and trimming were determined from the DNA. The sample contains about 120,000 clones, less than 90% of them found a single time. The ten largest clonotypes hold 2.4% of the sample.

The specimen comprised peripheral blood, sampled on day 0 of AZD1222 vaccination. The source is an adult in good health. The sequence is built from TRBV7-6 and TRBJ2-7; matching of 6 bases hints at TRBD2 as the D gene. The sequenced DNA: TGTGCCAGCAGCTCCACCTCCGCGGGGTCCCGCGAGCAGTACTTC. Translated, this is CASSSTSAGSREQYF.